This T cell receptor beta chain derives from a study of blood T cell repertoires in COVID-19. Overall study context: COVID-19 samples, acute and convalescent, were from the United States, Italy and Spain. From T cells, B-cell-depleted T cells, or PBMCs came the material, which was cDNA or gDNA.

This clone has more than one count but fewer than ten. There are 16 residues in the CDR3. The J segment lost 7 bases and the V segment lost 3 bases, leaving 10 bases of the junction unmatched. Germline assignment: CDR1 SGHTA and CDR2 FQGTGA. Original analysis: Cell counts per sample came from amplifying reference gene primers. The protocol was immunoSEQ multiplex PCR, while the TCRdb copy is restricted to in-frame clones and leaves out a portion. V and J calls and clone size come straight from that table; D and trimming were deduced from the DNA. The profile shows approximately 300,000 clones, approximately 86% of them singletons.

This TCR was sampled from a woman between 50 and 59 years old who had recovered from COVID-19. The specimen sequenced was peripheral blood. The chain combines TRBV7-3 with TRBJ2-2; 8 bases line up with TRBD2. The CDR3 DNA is TGTGCCAGCAGCTTGACGGGAGGGCCTGGGGGCGGGGAGCTGTTTTTT. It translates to CASSLTGGPGGGELFF.